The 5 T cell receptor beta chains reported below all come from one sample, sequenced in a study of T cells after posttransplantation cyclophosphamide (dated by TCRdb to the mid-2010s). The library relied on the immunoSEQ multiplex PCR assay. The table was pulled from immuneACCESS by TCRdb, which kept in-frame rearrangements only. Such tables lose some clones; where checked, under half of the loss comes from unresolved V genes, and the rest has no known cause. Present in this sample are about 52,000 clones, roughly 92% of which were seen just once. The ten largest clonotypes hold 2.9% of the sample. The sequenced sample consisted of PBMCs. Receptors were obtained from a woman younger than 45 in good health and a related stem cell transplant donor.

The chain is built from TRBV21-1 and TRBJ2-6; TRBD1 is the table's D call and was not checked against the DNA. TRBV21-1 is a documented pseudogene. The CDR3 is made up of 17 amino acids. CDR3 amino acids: CASSKPDRGSGANVLTF. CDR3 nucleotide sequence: TGTGCCAGCAGCAAACCGGACAGGGGCTCTGGGGCCAACGTCCTGACTTTC.

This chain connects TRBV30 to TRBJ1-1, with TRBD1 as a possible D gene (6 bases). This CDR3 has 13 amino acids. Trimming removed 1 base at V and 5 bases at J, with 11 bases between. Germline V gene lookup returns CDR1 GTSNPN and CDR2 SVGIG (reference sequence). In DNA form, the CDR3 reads TGTGCCTGGAGTGCACAGGGTTGGACTGAAGCTTTCTTT. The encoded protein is CAWSAQGWTEAFF.

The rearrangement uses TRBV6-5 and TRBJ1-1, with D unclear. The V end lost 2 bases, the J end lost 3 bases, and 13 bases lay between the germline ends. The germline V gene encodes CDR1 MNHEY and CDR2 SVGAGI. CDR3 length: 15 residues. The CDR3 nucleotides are TGTGCCAGCAGTTACAGCCGGGAGTTTCACACTGAAGCTTTCTTT. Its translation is CASSYSREFHTEAFF.

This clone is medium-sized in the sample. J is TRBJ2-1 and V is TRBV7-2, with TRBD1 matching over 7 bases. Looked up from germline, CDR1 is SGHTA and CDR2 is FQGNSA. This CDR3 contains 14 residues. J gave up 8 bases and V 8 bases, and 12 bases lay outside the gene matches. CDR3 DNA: TGTGCCAGCGCCGAGGACAGGCCAGGGGATGAGCAGTTCTTC. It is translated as CASAEDRPGDEQFF. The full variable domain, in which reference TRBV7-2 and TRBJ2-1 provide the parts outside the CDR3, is GAGVSQSPSNKVTEKGKDVELRCDPISGHTALYWYRQSLGQGLEFLIYFQGNSAPDKSGLPSDRFSAERTGGSVSTLTIQRTQQEDSAVYLCASAEDRPGDEQFFGPGTRLTVL.

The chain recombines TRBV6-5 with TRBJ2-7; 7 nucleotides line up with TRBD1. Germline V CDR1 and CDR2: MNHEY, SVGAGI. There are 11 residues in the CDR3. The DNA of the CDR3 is TGTGCTGTAGGGGACAGATACGAGCAGTACTTC. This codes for CAVGDRYEQYF.